The source of this T cell receptor (beta chain) is a study of breast tumors, draining lymph nodes, adjacent tissues. Whole-study findings and limits: Luminal-like breast cancer showed significantly greater tumor-nontumor repertoire similarity than basal-like breast cancer did.

Samples came from axillary lymph nodes draining the breast cancer. One entry per CDR3 protein results from TCRdb running MiXCR on the multiplex PCR reads. The sample lists about 170,000 distinct CDR3 sequences; about 34% were seen once. This clonotype was seen at least ten times. What it binds is unknown. The CDR3 extends over 12 amino acids. V was cut by 2 bases and J by 10 bases, with 10 bases left in between. CDR1 SGDLS and CDR2 YYNGEE come from the germline V gene. This clonotype originated in a female donor with breast cancer. Some clones in this sample may be carry-over from other donors' samples. The sequencing sample was made of axillary lymph node tissue. The chain joins TRBV9 to TRBJ2-1, with D possibly being TRBD2 (7 bases). The CDR3 region has the DNA TGTGCCAGCAGCGTCGGGGGGCTAGAGCAGTTCTTC. Translated, it gives CASSVGGLEQFF.